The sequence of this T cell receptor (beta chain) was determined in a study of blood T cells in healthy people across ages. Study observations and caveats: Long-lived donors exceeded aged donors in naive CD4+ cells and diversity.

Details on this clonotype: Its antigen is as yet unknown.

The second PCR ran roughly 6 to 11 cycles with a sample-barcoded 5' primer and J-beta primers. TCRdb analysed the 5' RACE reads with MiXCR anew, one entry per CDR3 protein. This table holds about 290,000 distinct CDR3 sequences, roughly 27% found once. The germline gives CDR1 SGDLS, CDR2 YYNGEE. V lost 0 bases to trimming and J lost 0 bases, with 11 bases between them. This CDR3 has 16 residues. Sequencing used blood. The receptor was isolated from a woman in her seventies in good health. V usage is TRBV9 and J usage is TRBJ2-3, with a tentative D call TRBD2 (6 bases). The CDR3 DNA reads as TGTGCCAGCAGCGTAGAGGGCGGGGATAGCACAGATACGCAGTATTTT. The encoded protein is CASSVEGGDSTDTQYF.